This T cell receptor (beta chain) is drawn from a study of blood T cell repertoires in COVID-19. Study background: Samples came from the United States, Italy and Spain, spanning acute and convalescent COVID-19. T cells, B-cell-depleted T cells, or PBMCs provided the cDNA or gDNA that served as material.

The CDR3 is 18 residues long. The V and J ends lost 5 bases and 0 bases, in that order; junction bases with no gene match: 13. The germline V gene has CDR1 MGHDK and CDR2 SYGVNS. In the original analysis: It was from reference gene primer amplification that nucleated cell counts were estimated. Method: immunoSEQ multiplex PCR; TCRdb's copy keeps in-frame clones and lacks some. V and J calls and clone size are as listed in that table; D and trimming were resolved from the DNA. Here the sample spans roughly 34,000 clones, roughly 74% being singletons. The specimen was peripheral blood. The clonotype originates from a man of 80 years or more with active or convalescent COVID-19. V gene TRBV25-1 combines with J gene TRBJ2-3; 8 bases line up with TRBD2. CDR3 sequence reads: CASSLKRASGLSTDTQYF. The DNA for the CDR3 is TGTGCCAGCAGTCTTAAGAGGGCTAGCGGGCTAAGCACAGATACGCAGTATTTT.